This passage covers 18 T cell receptor beta chains from one sample sequenced in a study of identical twins. TCRdb independently ran MiXCR on the 5' RACE reads; one entry per CDR3 protein. The sample holds a few hundred thousand distinct CDR3 sequences; approximately 9.1% are singletons and the top ten take approximately 9.3%. Sequencing was done on a sample of naive T cells sorted from blood. These receptors originate from a woman in her 50s in good health.

The genes are TRBV2 and TRBJ2-3; maybe TRBD2 (6 bases). V was shortened by 1 base and J by 6 bases, with 11 bases between the two germline ends. The CDR3 contains 14 residues. Germline CDR1 is SNHLY and CDR2 is FYNNEI. Here the CDR3 DNA reads TGTGCCAGCAGTGAAGTTAGCGGCGGGGATACGCAGTATTTT. Translated: CASSEVSGGDTQYF.

This clonotype occurred a few times. This rearrangement joins TRBV29-1 to TRBJ1-1; D ambiguous. CDR1 is SQVTM and CDR2 is ANQGSEA in the germline V gene. V shed 3 bases and J shed 11 bases, with 4 bases lying between them. CDR3 length equals 8 residues. The CDR3 DNA sequence: TGCAGCGTTGAGTGGGCTTTCTTT. The encoded protein is CSVEWAFF.

The chain recombines TRBV4-1 with TRBJ2-3; D assignment may be TRBD1 or TRBD2 (5 bases each). V lost 0 bases to trimming and J lost 2 bases, with 6 bases between them. This CDR3 has 14 amino acids. Germline V gene lookup returns CDR1 MGHRA and CDR2 YSYEKL. CDR3 amino acids: CASSQEGTTDTQYF. In DNA form, the CDR3 reads TGCGCCAGCAGCCAAGAGGGGACCACAGATACGCAGTATTTT.

The chain recombines TRBV3-1 with TRBJ2-1; D possibly corresponds to TRBD2 (6 bases). Germline V CDR1 and CDR2: LGHDT, YNNKEL (reference sequence). V was pared by 1 base and J by 15 bases, with 16 bases between. The CDR3 spans 13 residues. Here the CDR3 reads CASSQGLGLARFF. CDR3 sequence (DNA): TGTGCCAGCAGCCAAGGGCTCGGGCTAGCGCGGTTCTTC.

The genes are TRBV10-2 and TRBJ2-7, with 9 bases lining up with TRBD2. The trim removed 2 bases at V and 3 bases at J, leaving 5 bases unmatched. Germline CDR1 reads WSHSY; CDR2 reads SAAADI. This CDR3 region has 15 residues. The CDR3 region is CASSEGLAGLYEQYV. CDR3 nucleotide sequence: TGCGCCAGCAGTGAGGGTCTAGCGGGGCTCTACGAGCAGTACGTC.

The gene calls are TRBV7-6 and TRBJ2-2; maybe TRBD1 (5 bases). The V gene's germline CDR1 is SGHVS and CDR2 FNYEAQ. The CDR3 consists of 17 residues. Trimming stripped 0 bases from V and 5 bases from J, with 16 bases between. DNA for the CDR3: TGTGCCAGCAGCTTAGCAGGGGCGGAAGTTATGACCGGGGAGCTGTTTTTT. Translation: CASSLAGAEVMTGELFF.

This clonotype has ten or more counts. The rearrangement joins TRBV29-1 to TRBJ2-1, with D unresolved. The V end was cut by 5 bases, the J end by 10 bases, with 12 bases between. Germline-derived CDR1 and CDR2 are SQVTM and ANQGSEA. The CDR3 is 11 residues long. The CDR3 here is CSVRYSEEQFF. The DNA for the CDR3 is TGCAGCGTTCGGTATTCGGAAGAGCAGTTCTTC.

This clonotype was observed a few times. V is TRBV20-1 and J is TRBJ2-3; TRBD2 matches at 10 bases. J gave up 4 bases and V 5 bases, and 9 bases lay outside the gene matches. CDR1 DFQATT and CDR2 SNEGSKA come from the germline V gene (reference sequence). The CDR3 is made up of 15 amino acids. CDR3 residues: CSAPLLAGIADTQYF. CDR3 sequence (DNA): TGCAGTGCTCCACTACTAGCGGGAATCGCAGATACGCAGTATTTT.

As for this clonotype: This may arise from a read error, as a much more abundant clone is one base away. This chain links TRBV5-1 with TRBJ2-1; a possible D gene is TRBD1 (5 bases). The CDR3 length is 15 residues. Germline loops: CDR1 SGHRS, CDR2 YFSETQ. CDR3 nucleotide sequence: TGCGCCAGCAGCTTGGAGGGGCAGGCATACAATGACCAGTTCTTC. Translating it yields CASSLEGQAYNDQFF.

The chain employs TRBV12-3 or TRBV12-4 and TRBJ1-3, with D perhaps TRBD1 (6 bases). The length of the CDR3 is 16 residues. Trimming shortened V by 3 bases and J by 0 bases, and 12 bases separated the two germline ends. The CDR3 reads CASSFGGPLSGNTIYF. As DNA, the CDR3 is TGTGCCAGCAGTTTTGGGGGCCCCCTCTCTGGAAACACCATATATTTT.

This sequence joins TRBV4-1 and TRBJ2-1; TRBD1 aligns across 10 bases. Trimming removed 4 bases from V and 6 bases from J; junction bases left unmatched: 12. Germline-derived CDR1 and CDR2 are MGHRA and YSYEKL. The CDR3 runs to 17 residues. The DNA of the CDR3 is TGCGCCAGCAGCCTTCCCGCGGGACAGGGGATTGTCAATGAGCAGTTCTTC. Translated, it gives CASSLPAGQGIVNEQFF.

Only a few counts were recorded for this clonotype. The chain employs TRBV5-1 and TRBJ2-7; 10 nucleotides agree with TRBD1. CDR1 is SGHRS and CDR2 is YFSETQ in the germline V gene. This CDR3 has 17 amino acids. V was pared by 3 bases and J by 5 bases, with 14 bases of the junction left unmatched. This CDR3 reads CASSSRSGQGPSDEQYF. The CDR3 coding sequence is TGCGCCAGCAGCTCCCGATCGGGACAGGGGCCCTCAGACGAGCAGTACTTC.

The chain carries TRBV19 and TRBJ2-1; TRBD2 aligns across 9 bases. Germline V lookup: CDR1 LNHDA, CDR2 SQIVND (reference sequence). The junction had 11 bases not matched to a gene; V was cut back by 9 bases and J by 2 bases. The CDR3 covers 16 residues. CDR3 region: CASHDFASGAYNEQFF. In nucleotides, the CDR3 is TGTGCCAGCCACGACTTTGCTAGCGGGGCCTACAATGAGCAGTTCTTC.

The sample holds many counts of this clonotype. This chain joins TRBV4-1 and TRBJ2-2, with 11 bases that match TRBD2. The CDR3 loop spans 17 amino acids. Germline CDR1 reads MGHRA; CDR2 reads YSYEKL. Trimming at V came to 0 bases and at J to 9 bases, leaving 9 bases not matched to a gene. This chain's CDR3 is CASSQDITSGRGRELFF. As DNA, the CDR3 is TGCGCCAGCAGCCAAGATATTACTAGCGGGAGAGGCCGGGAGCTGTTTTTT.

This clonotype appeared many times. The DNA for the CDR3 is TGTGCCAGCAGCCCAGGGGCTGAATCTGGGGCCAACGTCCTGACTTTC. Amino acids: CASSPGAESGANVLTF. The chain uses TRBV7-9 and TRBJ2-6; tentatively, D is TRBD1 (6 bases). Germline CDR1 SEHNR, CDR2 FQNEAQ (reference sequence). V was cut by 5 bases and J by 1 base, with 12 bases left in between. This CDR3 has 16 residues.

This clonotype showed up many times. The chain joins TRBV29-1 to TRBJ1-5; perhaps TRBD1 as D (5 bases). The germline CDR1 and CDR2 sequences are SQVTM and ANQGSEA. V lost 3 bases, J lost 2 bases, and 17 bases lay in between. CDR3 length equals 16 residues. The CDR3 sequence is CSVESWGYRRNQPQHF. The CDR3 DNA sequence: TGCAGCGTTGAGTCTTGGGGCTACCGTCGCAATCAGCCCCAGCATTTT.

CDR3 nucleotides: TGCGCCAGCAGGACTCCGGGACTAGCGGGAGAACGGGAGCAGTTCTTC. Translating gives CASRTPGLAGEREQFF. The rearrangement links TRBV4-1 to TRBJ2-1, with 14 bases identical to TRBD2. Germline V gene lookup returns CDR1 MGHRA and CDR2 YSYEKL. Trimming took 6 bases from V and 10 from J; bases not matched to a gene: 11. The CDR3 length is 16 residues.

Many counts were recorded for this clonotype. The rearrangement uses TRBV7-8 and TRBJ2-1; unclear D gene. Trimming took off 5 bases at V and 6 bases at J, with 8 bases between the two ends. Looked up from germline, CDR1 is SGHVS and CDR2 is FQNEAQ. CDR3 length: 12 residues. The CDR3 is CASSPDTNEQFF. CDR3 coding DNA: TGTGCCAGCAGCCCCGACACCAATGAGCAGTTCTTC.